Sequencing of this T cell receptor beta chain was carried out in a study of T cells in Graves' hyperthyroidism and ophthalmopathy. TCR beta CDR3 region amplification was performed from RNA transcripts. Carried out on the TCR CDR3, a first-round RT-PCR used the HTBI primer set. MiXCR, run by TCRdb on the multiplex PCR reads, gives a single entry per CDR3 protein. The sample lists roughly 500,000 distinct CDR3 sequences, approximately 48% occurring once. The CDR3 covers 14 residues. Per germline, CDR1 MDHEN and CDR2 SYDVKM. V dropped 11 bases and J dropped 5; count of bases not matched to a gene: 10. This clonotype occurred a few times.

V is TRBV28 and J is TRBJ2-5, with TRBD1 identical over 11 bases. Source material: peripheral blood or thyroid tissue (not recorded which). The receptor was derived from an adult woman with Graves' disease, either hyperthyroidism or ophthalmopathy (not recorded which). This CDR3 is CACRTGGAVETQYF. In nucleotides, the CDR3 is TGTGCCTGTCGGACAGGGGGCGCCGTGGAGACCCAGTACTTC.